A single sample is the source of the 27 T cell receptor beta chains below, sequenced in a study of CD8 T cells in Susac syndrome. Random hexamers served to reverse transcribe roughly 0.45 to 1 ug RNA. TCRdb ran MiXCR on the immunoSEQ multiplex PCR reads and lists one entry per CDR3 protein. In the table there are 100,000 to 150,000 distinct CDR3 sequences, 90% to 95% of which are singletons. The source material was CD4+ T cells from PBMCs. The source is a human donor in good health.

This clonotype was detected a few times. The J gene is TRBJ1-5, the V gene TRBV7-6; no reliable D call. With 1 base removed from V and 5 bases from J, the gap between germline ends came to 6 bases. This CDR3 is built from 13 residues. Germline loops: CDR1 SGHVS, CDR2 FNYEAQ. The DNA for the CDR3 is TGTGCCAGCAGCTTAGATGAGGATCAGCCCCAGCATTTT. Its protein product is CASSLDEDQPQHF.

This chain joins TRBV29-1 and TRBJ2-1; weak D call: TRBD2 (5 bases). Germline values: CDR1 SQVTM, CDR2 ANQGSEA. The V end was cut by 6 bases, the J end by 7 bases, with 19 bases between. The CDR3 has 14 amino acids. CDR3: CSVESMVASNEQFF. In DNA, the CDR3 is TGCAGCGTCGAATCGATGGTAGCGAGTAATGAGCAGTTCTTC.

This chain links TRBV18 with TRBJ1-1; unclear D gene. V lost 3 bases and J lost 8, with 13 bases in between. The length of the CDR3 is 13 residues. Germline CDR1 and CDR2: KGHSH and LQKENI. The DNA for the CDR3 is TGTGCCAGCTCACCGGCGAGGTCCCCGGAAGCTTTCTTT. It encodes CASSPARSPEAFF.

The rearrangement joins TRBV3-1 to TRBJ2-2; no clear D gene. The CDR3 extends over 14 amino acids. Germline CDR1 LGHDT, CDR2 YNNKEL (reference sequence). V was trimmed by 1 base and J by 1 base, leaving 4 bases between them. CDR3 region: CASSQVRNTGELFF. The CDR3 DNA is TGTGCCAGCAGCCAAGTCAGGAACACCGGGGAGCTGTTTTTT.

This chain connects TRBV3-1 to TRBJ2-1, with 8 bases fitting TRBD2. V trimming: 4 bases; J trimming: 3 bases; junction bases outside the gene matches: 11. The CDR3 contains 17 residues. Germline CDR1 and CDR2: LGHDT and YNNKEL (reference sequence). The CDR3 is CASSPQGTGGYYNEQFF. CDR3 DNA: TGTGCCAGCAGCCCTCAGGGGACGGGAGGGTACTACAATGAGCAGTTCTTC.

The chain links TRBV20-1 to TRBJ1-4, with 9 positions matching TRBD1. V dropped 3 bases and J dropped 0; count of bases not matched to a gene: 8. Germline lookup yields CDR1 DFQATT and CDR2 SNEGSKA (reference sequence). This CDR3 region has 17 residues. In DNA, the CDR3 is TGCAGTGCTAGGGCCCCGGGACAGGGATCAACTAATGAAAAACTGTTTTTT. Translation gives CSARAPGQGSTNEKLFF.

This chain links TRBV27 with TRBJ2-1; no clear D gene. V was pared by 4 bases and J by 0 bases, with 13 bases between. The CDR3 has 16 amino acids. Germline loops: CDR1 MNHEY, CDR2 SMNVEV (reference sequence). The CDR3 DNA reads as TGTGCCAGCAGTTCCTGGGATGCCCCCTCCTACAATGAGCAGTTCTTC. Translation gives CASSSWDAPSYNEQFF.

The chain has TRBV28 and TRBJ2-4; TRBD2 aligns across 9 bases. CDR1 is MDHEN and CDR2 is SYDVKM in the germline V gene. The CDR3 runs 16 residues. V lost 7 bases and J lost 9; bases outside the gene matches: 16. CDR3 sequence (DNA): TGTGCCAGCACACCGCCGGGGACTAGCTACGTTGGCATTCAGTACTTC. Translated, it gives CASTPPGTSYVGIQYF. Using reference TRBV28 and TRBJ2-4 for the parts outside the CDR3, the full variable domain is DVKVTQSSRYLVKRTGEKVFLECVQDMDHENMFWYRQDPGLGLRLIYFSYDVKMKEKGDIPEGYSVSREKKERFSLILESASTNQTSMYLCASTPPGTSYVGIQYFGAGTRLSVL.

This chain uses TRBV5-1 with TRBJ2-7; D unclear. The germline V gene encodes CDR1 SGHRS and CDR2 YFSETQ. V lost 5 bases to trimming and J lost 0 bases, with 6 bases between them. This CDR3 comprises 12 residues. CDR3 DNA: TGCGCCAGCAGTTCACACTCCTACGAGCAGTACTTC. As protein: CASSSHSYEQYF.

In its sample, this clonotype was seen a few times. The J gene is TRBJ2-2, the V gene TRBV5-6, with D tentatively TRBD1 or TRBD2 (5 bases each). The CDR3 totals 15 residues. Germline lookup yields CDR1 SGHDT and CDR2 YYEEEE. The V gene lost 0 bases and the J gene lost 0 bases, with 6 bases spanning the gap. This CDR3 is CASSLGGTNTGELFF. The CDR3 DNA reads as TGTGCCAGCAGCTTGGGGGGGACGAACACCGGGGAGCTGTTTTTT.

The V gene is TRBV14, the J gene TRBJ2-5; no definite D call. Germline V gives CDR1 SGHDN, CDR2 FVKESK. V gave up 0 bases and J gave up 7 bases, with 12 bases separating them. The CDR3 has 14 residues. CDR3 amino acids: CASSQDSLTRTQYF. The CDR3 nucleotides are TGTGCCAGCAGCCAAGATAGTCTCACCCGGACCCAGTACTTC.

J is TRBJ1-2 and V is TRBV28; tentatively, D is TRBD1 (5 bases). Deletions cut 3 bases from V and 7 bases from J, with 9 bases between. The CDR3 contains 12 residues. Looked up from germline, CDR1 is MDHEN and CDR2 is SYDVKM. The CDR3 DNA reads TGTGCCAGCAGTTTCAGGGACGGTGGCTACACCTTC. Its translation: CASSFRDGGYTF.

CDR3: CASSPGGVDVDEQFF. CDR3 nucleotides: TGTGCCAGCAGCCCAGGCGGGGTAGATGTGGATGAGCAGTTCTTC. V is TRBV3-1 and J is TRBJ2-1, with D perhaps TRBD2 (6 bases). Trimming shortened V by 4 bases and J by 8 bases, and 18 bases separated the two germline ends. The CDR3 is made up of 15 amino acids. Germline V gene sequence: CDR1 LGHDT, CDR2 YNNKEL (reference sequence).

This clonotype has a single count. The rearrangement uses TRBV7-9 and TRBJ2-7; D gene unclear. In germline, CDR1 is SEHNR, CDR2 FQNEAQ (reference sequence). V lost 3 bases to trimming and J lost 6 bases, with 6 bases between them. The CDR3 totals 11 residues. This CDR3 is CASSFEGEQYF. DNA for the CDR3: TGTGCCAGCAGCTTCGAAGGCGAGCAGTACTTC.

The rearrangement joins TRBV25-1 to TRBJ2-5; D remains unclear. Germline loops: CDR1 MGHDK, CDR2 SYGVNS. The V gene lost 2 bases and the J gene lost 1 base, with 5 bases spanning the gap. The CDR3 contains 13 residues. CDR3 protein: CASSEASQETQYF. CDR3 bases: TGTGCCAGCAGTGAAGCCAGCCAAGAGACCCAGTACTTC. Complete variable domain (other parts from reference TRBV25-1 and TRBJ2-5): EADIYQTPRYLVIGTGKKITLECSQTMGHDKMYWYQQDPGMELHLIHYSYGVNSTEKGDLSSESTVSRIRTEHFPLTLESARPSHTSQYLCASSEASQETQYFGPGTRLLVL.

This clonotype came up once. The V gene is TRBV12-3 or TRBV12-4, the J gene TRBJ2-1; 11 positions match TRBD2. The V and J ends lost 2 bases and 3 bases, in that order; junction bases with no gene match: 9. This CDR3 region has 18 residues. The CDR3 reads CASSLPRLAGYLYNEQFF. The CDR3 region has the DNA TGTGCCAGCAGTTTACCCCGACTAGCGGGATACCTCTACAATGAGCAGTTCTTC.

The chain carries TRBV5-1 and TRBJ1-1; no reliable D call. The CDR3 is 15 residues long. The V gene's germline CDR1 is SGHRS and CDR2 YFSETQ. The V gene lost 1 base and the J gene lost 0 bases, with 10 bases spanning the gap. Here the CDR3 DNA reads TGCGCCAGCAGCTTGTTGGCACGAATGAACACTGAAGCTTTCTTT. Its translation is CASSLLARMNTEAFF.

The rearrangement links TRBV5-1 to TRBJ2-5, with TRBD1 matching 7 bases. Germline lookup yields CDR1 SGHRS and CDR2 YFSETQ. V lost 6 bases to trimming and J lost 4 bases; unmatched junction nucleotides: 6. This CDR3 region has 13 residues. This chain's CDR3 is CASTRDRAETQYF. The CDR3 DNA reads as TGCGCCAGCACCAGAGACAGGGCAGAGACCCAGTACTTC. Full variable domain (outside the CDR3, taken from reference TRBV5-1 and TRBJ2-5): KAGVTQTPRYLIKTRGQQVTLSCSPISGHRSVSWYQQTPGQGLQFLFEYFSETQRNKGNFPGRFSGRQFSNSRSEMNVSTLELGDSALYLCASTRDRAETQYFGPGTRLLVL.

The CDR3 coding sequence is TGTGCCAGCAGTCACCCCGGGCCTGAAGGAGAAAAACTGTTTTTT. This codes for CASSHPGPEGEKLFF. The V call is TRBV12-3 or TRBV12-4, the J call TRBJ1-4; D call uncertain. Trimming cost V 5 bases and J 8 bases, with 18 bases left between them. The CDR3 has 15 residues.

The genes are TRBV2 and TRBJ1-4; D may be TRBD1 (6 bases). Germline-derived CDR1 and CDR2 are SNHLY and FYNNEI. The CDR3 loop spans 13 amino acids. With 7 bases removed from V and 8 bases from J, the gap between germline ends came to 14 bases. Written as DNA, the CDR3 is TGTGCCAGCAACAGGGAGCTAAGCGAAAAACTGTTTTTT. Translating gives CASNRELSEKLFF.

The chain joins TRBV7-6 to TRBJ2-7, with D tentatively TRBD1 (5 bases). The V and J ends lost 1 base and 1 base respectively, with 11 bases between them. The V gene's germline CDR1 is SGHVS and CDR2 FNYEAQ. The CDR3 is 15 amino acids. The CDR3 reads CASSLVSQGSYEQYF. DNA of the CDR3: TGTGCCAGCAGCTTAGTTTCGCAGGGTTCCTACGAGCAGTACTTC.

The chain couples TRBV29-1 to TRBJ2-5, with D maybe TRBD2 (6 bases). The V gene lost 4 bases and the J gene lost 2 bases, with 17 bases spanning the gap. Germline CDR1 and CDR2: SQVTM and ANQGSEA. The length of the CDR3 is 15 residues. The CDR3 spells CSVVRGMRPQETQYF. In DNA, the CDR3 is TGCAGCGTTGTTCGGGGGATGAGGCCACAAGAGACCCAGTACTTC.

The gene calls are TRBV18 and TRBJ2-7, with 8 bases matching TRBD1. The junction had 1 base not matched to a gene; V was cut back by 3 bases and J by 6 bases. The CDR3 has 12 residues. Germline lookup yields CDR1 KGHSH and CDR2 LQKENI. Here the CDR3 reads CASSPQGAEQYF. DNA for the CDR3: TGTGCCAGCTCACCTCAGGGGGCCGAGCAGTACTTC.

V and J are TRBV29-1 and TRBJ1-3; D may be TRBD1 (5 bases). The CDR3 length is 13 residues. Germline values: CDR1 SQVTM, CDR2 ANQGSEA. The germline V and J ends were trimmed by 6 bases and 0 bases, with 9 bases remaining between them. This CDR3 reads CSVTGTSGNTIYF. The CDR3 DNA reads as TGCAGCGTCACGGGGACCTCTGGAAACACCATATATTTT.

The chain employs TRBV19 and TRBJ2-2, with TRBD2 matching 9 bases. This CDR3 spans 17 amino acids. The trim removed 3 bases at V and 5 bases at J, leaving 10 bases unmatched. Per the germline V gene, CDR1 is LNHDA and CDR2 is SQIVND (reference sequence). CDR3 nucleotide sequence: TGTGCCAGTAGTATGGTGCGGGAGGGTAGAAAGACCGGGGAGCTGTTTTTT. Translation gives CASSMVREGRKTGELFF.

This clonotype was seen a single time. The genes are TRBV28 and TRBJ2-5, with D possibly being TRBD1 or TRBD2 (5 bases each). Trimming shortened V by 6 bases and J by 6 bases, and 14 bases separated the two germline ends. This CDR3 region has 13 residues. CDR1 is MDHEN and CDR2 is SYDVKM in the germline V gene. The CDR3 coding sequence is TGTGCCAGCAGCCCTGGGGGTAGGCAGACCCAGTACTTC. Its translation: CASSPGGRQTQYF.

The V and J genes are TRBV7-9 and TRBJ2-1; D may be TRBD1 (5 bases). Germline V lookup: CDR1 SEHNR, CDR2 FQNEAQ (reference sequence). Trimming removed 6 bases at V and 0 bases at J, with 12 bases between. The CDR3 is 15 residues long. As DNA, the CDR3 is TGTGCCAGCAGACCCACAGGTTACTCCTACAATGAGCAGTTCTTC. Translation: CASRPTGYSYNEQFF.